The clone carrying this TCR beta chain has just one count. This sample is drawn from a study of human T cells and chemical hapten exposure. As for time point: patch test 3, about 24 weeks after DPC sensitization. Treatment meaning: therapeutic diphenylcyclopropenone sensitization with weekly scalp DPC. Ahead of applying each patch test, blood was sampled. As the library was built, unique molecular identifiers were attached to individual cDNA molecules. From the RACE reads, TCRdb called clonotypes with MiXCR, one entry per CDR3 protein. The sample yields approximately 90,000 distinct CDR3 sequences, 25% to 30% seen once. The CDR3 loop spans 12 amino acids. V lost 7 bases, J lost 6 bases, and 12 bases lay in between.

Sample: whole blood, taken in connection with sensitization to the hapten diphenylcyclopropenone (DPC). This chain joins TRBV12-3 or TRBV12-4 and TRBJ1-1; D remains unclear. The sequence derives from a middle-aged man with alopecia areata. Some clones in this sample may be carry-over from other donors' samples. DNA for the CDR3: TGTGCCAGCACCGGGAGGAGGGCTGAAGCTTTCTTT. Its translation: CASTGRRAEAFF.